The text below deals with one T cell receptor (beta chain). Its matching antigen is unknown. V lost 0 bases and J lost 6, with 12 bases in between. CDR3 size: 14 residues. Germline CDR1 and CDR2: SSHAT and FNYEAQ (reference sequence). This entry belongs to a study of shared clonotypes between healthy human individuals. Assay execution took place at the deep level. Profiled with immunoSEQ multiplex PCR; TCRdb holds only in-frame clones, not every one. In the table there are over 2 million clones, 92% of which are singletons. Overall study results and limits: Naive subsets generally had larger estimated richness than memory subsets.

The source material was naive CD4+ T cells from PBMCs. The subset here: CD45RA+ positively selected. The chain has TRBV7-7 and TRBJ2-7, with TRBD1 as a possible D gene (6 bases). The source of this sequence is a man aged 18-30 years in good health. Some clones in this sample may be carry-over from other donors' samples. In nucleotides, the CDR3 is TGTGCCAGCAGCTTAGCGCTGGCAGGGGCCGAGCAGTACTTC. Its protein product is CASSLALAGAEQYF. Looking up the rest from reference TRBV7-7 and TRBJ2-7 gives the full variable domain: GAGVSQSPRYKVTKRGQDVTLRCDPISSHATLYWYQQALGQGPEFLTYFNYEAQPDKSGLPSDRFSAERPEGSISTLTIQRTEQRDSAMYRCASSLALAGAEQYFGPGTRLTVT.